This T cell receptor beta chain was profiled in a study of cytotoxic CD8 clonotypes in ibrutinib-treated CLL. Study details: Response specimens were obtained following a median treatment duration of approximately 12 months, with a range of 6 to 36.

Whole-study results and caveats: Ibrutinib response saw clonality rise, and progression saw it return toward baseline.

Note on this clone: Its matching antigen is unknown.

Clones were sequenced by immunoSEQ multiplex PCR, and TCRdb holds only the in-frame ones, with some missing. Among about 160,000 clones, nearly 90% were seen once, and the ten largest hold around 3.1%. Germline CDR1 is SNHLY and CDR2 is FYNNEI. The CDR3 runs to 16 residues. V trimming: 6 bases; J trimming: 5 bases; junction bases outside the gene matches: 14. The source of this sequence is a human donor with chronic lymphocytic leukemia. Sequencing used PBMCs, obtained at disease progression, from a patient treated with ibrutinib. The rearrangement joins TRBV2 to TRBJ2-5; 8 bases agree with TRBD1. CDR3 sequence: CASRVLGQGPRETQYF. The CDR3 DNA reads as TGTGCCAGCAGGGTTCTAGGACAGGGCCCGCGGGAGACCCAGTACTTC.